This TCR beta chain emerged from a study of CD8 T cells in Susac syndrome. The healthy controls were matched to patients by age and sex. Negative isolation yielded the CD8+ and CD4+ T cells, while FACS enriched the TEMRA cells. Germline V gives CDR1 KGHSH, CDR2 LQKENI. CDR3 size: 15 residues. V lost 2 bases to trimming and J lost 6 bases, with 16 bases between them. RNA in amounts of roughly 0.5 to 1 ug was reverse transcribed with random hexamers. TCRdb redid the calling of the immunoSEQ multiplex PCR reads with MiXCR, one entry per CDR3 protein. This sample has approximately 110,000 distinct CDR3 sequences, with 90% to 98% found just once.

Source material: CD4+ T cells from PBMCs. The sequence came from a human donor in good health. The chain employs TRBV18 and TRBJ1-2; D remains ambiguous. The CDR3 is CASSPSAAAEDGYTF. The CDR3 nucleotides are TGTGCCAGCTCACCATCGGCAGCGGCCGAAGATGGCTACACCTTC. The whole variable domain, remainder taken from reference TRBV18 and TRBJ1-2, is NAGVMQNPRHLVRRRGQEARLRCSPMKGHSHVYWYRQLPEEGLKFMVYLQKENIIDESGMPKERFSAEFPKEGPSILRIQQVVRGDSAAYFCASSPSAAAEDGYTFGSGTRLTVV.